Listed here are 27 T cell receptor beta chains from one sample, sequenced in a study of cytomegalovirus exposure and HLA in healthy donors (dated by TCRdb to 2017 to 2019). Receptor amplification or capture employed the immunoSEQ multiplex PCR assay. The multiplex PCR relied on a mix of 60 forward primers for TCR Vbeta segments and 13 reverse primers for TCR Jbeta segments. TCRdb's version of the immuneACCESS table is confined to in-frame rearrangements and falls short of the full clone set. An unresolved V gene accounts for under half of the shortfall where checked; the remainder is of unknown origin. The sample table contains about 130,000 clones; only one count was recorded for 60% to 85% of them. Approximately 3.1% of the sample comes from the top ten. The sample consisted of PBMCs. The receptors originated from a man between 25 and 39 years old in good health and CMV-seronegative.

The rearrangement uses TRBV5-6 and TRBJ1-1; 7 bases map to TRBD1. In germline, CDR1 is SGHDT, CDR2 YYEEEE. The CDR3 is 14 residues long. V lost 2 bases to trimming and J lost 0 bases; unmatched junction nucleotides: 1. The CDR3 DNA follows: TGTGCCAGCAGCTTTGACAGGGTGAACACTGAAGCTTTCTTT. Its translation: CASSFDRVNTEAFF.

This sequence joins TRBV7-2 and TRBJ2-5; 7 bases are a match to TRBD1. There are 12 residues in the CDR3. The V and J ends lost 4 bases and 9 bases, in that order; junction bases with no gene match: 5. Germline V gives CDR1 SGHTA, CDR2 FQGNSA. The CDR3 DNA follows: TGTGCCAGCAGCTCACAGGGGACGGCCCAGTACTTC. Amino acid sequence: CASSSQGTAQYF.

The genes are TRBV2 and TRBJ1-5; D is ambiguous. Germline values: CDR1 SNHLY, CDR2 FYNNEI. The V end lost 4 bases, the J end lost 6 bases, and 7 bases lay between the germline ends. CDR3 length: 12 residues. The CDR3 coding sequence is TGTGCCAGCAGTGCCCTTCCTCAGCCCCAGCATTTT. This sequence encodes CASSALPQPQHF.

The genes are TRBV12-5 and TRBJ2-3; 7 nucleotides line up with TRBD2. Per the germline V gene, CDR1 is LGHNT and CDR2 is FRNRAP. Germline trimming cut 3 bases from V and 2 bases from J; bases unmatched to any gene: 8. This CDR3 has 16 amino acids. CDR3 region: CASGLGLGAHTDTQYF. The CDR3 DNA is TGTGCTAGTGGTTTAGGACTAGGGGCCCACACAGATACGCAGTATTTT.

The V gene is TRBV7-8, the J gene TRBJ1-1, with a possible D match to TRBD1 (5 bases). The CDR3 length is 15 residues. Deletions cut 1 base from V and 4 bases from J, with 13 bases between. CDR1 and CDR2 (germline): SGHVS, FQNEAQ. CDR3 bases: TGTGCCAGCAGCTTAGTGTCAGCCGGGGGCACTGAAGCTTTCTTT. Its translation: CASSLVSAGGTEAFF.

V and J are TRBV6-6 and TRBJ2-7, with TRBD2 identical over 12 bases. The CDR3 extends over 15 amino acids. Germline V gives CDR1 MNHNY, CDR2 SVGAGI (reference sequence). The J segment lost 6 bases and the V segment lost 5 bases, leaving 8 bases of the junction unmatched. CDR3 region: CASSDIGLAGPEQYF. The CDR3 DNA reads TGTGCCAGCAGTGATATTGGACTAGCGGGACCCGAGCAGTACTTC.

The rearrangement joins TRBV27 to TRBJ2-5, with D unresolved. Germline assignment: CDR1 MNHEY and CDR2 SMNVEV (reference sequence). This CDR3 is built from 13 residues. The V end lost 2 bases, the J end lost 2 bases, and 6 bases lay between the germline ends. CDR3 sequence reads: CASSLLEQETQYF. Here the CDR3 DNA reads TGTGCCAGCAGTTTACTGGAGCAAGAGACCCAGTACTTC.

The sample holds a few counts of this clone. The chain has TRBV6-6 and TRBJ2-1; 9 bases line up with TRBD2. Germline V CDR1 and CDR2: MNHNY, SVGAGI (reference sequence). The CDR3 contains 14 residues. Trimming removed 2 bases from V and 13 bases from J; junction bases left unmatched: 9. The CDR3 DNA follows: TGTGCCAGCAGTTACAACGATATGGGACTAGCTCAGTTCTTC. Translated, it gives CASSYNDMGLAQFF.

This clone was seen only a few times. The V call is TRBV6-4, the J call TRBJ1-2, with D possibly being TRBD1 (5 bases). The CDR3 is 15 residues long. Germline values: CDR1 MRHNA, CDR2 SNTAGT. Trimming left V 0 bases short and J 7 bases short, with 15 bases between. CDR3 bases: TGTGCCAGCAGTGACTCGATGTCGGGGGTACGTGGCTACACCTTC. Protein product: CASSDSMSGVRGYTF.

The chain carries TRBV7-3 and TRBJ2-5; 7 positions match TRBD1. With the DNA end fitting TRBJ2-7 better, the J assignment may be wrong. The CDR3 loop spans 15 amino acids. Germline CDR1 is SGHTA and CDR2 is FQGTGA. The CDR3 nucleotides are TGTGCCAGCAGCCTTGTCGCACAGGGGTTCCACGAGCAGTACTTC. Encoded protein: CASSLVAQGFHEQYF.

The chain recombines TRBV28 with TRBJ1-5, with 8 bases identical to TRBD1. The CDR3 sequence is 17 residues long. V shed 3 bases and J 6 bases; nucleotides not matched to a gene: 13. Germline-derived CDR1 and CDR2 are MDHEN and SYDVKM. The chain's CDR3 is CASSFPRTGPSGQPQHF. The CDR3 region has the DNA TGTGCCAGCAGTTTCCCTCGGACAGGGCCGAGCGGTCAGCCCCAGCATTTT.

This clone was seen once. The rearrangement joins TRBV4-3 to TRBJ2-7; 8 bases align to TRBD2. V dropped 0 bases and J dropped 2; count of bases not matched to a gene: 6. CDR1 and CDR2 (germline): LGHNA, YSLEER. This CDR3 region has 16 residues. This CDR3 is CASSQEVAGSTYEQYF. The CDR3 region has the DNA TGCGCCAGCAGCCAAGAAGTAGCGGGAAGTACCTACGAGCAGTACTTC.

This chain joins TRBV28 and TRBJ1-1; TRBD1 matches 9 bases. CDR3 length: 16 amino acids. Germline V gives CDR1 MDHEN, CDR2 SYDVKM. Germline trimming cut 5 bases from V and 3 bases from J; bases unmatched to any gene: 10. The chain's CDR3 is CASSGAGQGLHTEAFF. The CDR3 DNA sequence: TGTGCCAGCAGTGGCGCGGGACAGGGACTTCACACTGAAGCTTTCTTT.

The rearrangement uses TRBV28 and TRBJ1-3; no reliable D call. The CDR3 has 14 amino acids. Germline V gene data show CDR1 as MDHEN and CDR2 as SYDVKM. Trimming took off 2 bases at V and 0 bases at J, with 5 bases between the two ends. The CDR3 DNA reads TGTGCCAGCAGTTTACGGGGCTCTGGAAACACCATATATTTT. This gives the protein CASSLRGSGNTIYF.

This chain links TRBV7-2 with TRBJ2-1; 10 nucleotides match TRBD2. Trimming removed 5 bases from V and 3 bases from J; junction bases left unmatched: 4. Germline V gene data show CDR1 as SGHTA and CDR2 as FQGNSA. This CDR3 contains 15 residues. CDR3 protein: CASSALAGDYNEQFF. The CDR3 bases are TGTGCCAGCAGCGCGCTAGCGGGAGACTACAATGAGCAGTTCTTC.

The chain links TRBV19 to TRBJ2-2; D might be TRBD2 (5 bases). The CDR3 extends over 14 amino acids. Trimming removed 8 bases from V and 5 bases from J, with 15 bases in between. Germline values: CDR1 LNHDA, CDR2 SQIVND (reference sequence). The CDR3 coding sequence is TGTGCCAGTGCAACGAGAGGGAGAACCGGGGAGCTGTTTTTT. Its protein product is CASATRGRTGELFF.

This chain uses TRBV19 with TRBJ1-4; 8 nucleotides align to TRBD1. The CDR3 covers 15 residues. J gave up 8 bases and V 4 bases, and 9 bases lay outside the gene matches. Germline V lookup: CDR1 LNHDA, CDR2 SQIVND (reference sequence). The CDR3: CASSTLDREVEKLFF. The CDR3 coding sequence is TGTGCCAGTAGTACCCTGGACAGGGAGGTCGAAAAACTGTTTTTT.

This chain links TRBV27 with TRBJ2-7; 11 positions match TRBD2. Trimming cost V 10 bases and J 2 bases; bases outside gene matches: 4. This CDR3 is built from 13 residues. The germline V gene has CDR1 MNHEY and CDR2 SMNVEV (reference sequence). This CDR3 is CATGTSGPYEQYF. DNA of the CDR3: TGTGCCACCGGGACTAGCGGACCCTACGAGCAGTACTTC.

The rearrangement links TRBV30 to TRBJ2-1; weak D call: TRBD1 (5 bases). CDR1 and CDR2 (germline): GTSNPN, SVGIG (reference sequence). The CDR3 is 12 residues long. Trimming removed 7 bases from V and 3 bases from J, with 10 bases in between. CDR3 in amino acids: CALTQDYNEQFF. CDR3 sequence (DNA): TGTGCCTTAACACAGGACTACAATGAGCAGTTCTTC.

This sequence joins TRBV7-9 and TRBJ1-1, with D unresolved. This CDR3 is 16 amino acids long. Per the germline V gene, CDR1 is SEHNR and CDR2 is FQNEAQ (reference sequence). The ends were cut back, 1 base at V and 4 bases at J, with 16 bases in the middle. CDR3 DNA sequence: TGTGCCAGCAGCTTAGAGGCGGTACTCTCGGGCACTGAAGCTTTCTTT. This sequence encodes CASSLEAVLSGTEAFF.

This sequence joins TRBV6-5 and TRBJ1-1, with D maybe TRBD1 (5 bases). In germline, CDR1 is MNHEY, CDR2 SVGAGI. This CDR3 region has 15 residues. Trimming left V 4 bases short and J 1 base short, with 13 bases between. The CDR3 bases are TGTGCCAGCAGTTTCGTGATTCAGGGGAACACTGAAGCTTTCTTT. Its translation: CASSFVIQGNTEAFF.

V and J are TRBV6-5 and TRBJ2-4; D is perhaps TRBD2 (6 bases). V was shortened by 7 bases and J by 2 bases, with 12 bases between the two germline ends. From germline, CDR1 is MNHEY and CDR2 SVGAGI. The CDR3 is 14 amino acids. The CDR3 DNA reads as TGTGCCAGCACCGGGGGTGGGTCCAAAAACATTCAGTACTTC. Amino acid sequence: CASTGGGSKNIQYF.

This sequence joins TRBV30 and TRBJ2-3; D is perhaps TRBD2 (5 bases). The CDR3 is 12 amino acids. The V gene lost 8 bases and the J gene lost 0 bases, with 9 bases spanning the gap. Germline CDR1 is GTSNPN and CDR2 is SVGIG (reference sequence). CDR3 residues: CATAGSTDTQYF. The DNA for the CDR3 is TGTGCCACCGCGGGTAGCACAGATACGCAGTATTTT.

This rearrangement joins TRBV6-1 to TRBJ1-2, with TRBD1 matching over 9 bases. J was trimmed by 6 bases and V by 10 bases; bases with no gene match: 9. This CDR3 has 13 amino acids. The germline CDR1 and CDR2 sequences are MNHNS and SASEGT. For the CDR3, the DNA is TGTGCCACCTCCCTGTGGACAGGGGATGGCTACACCTTC. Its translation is CATSLWTGDGYTF.

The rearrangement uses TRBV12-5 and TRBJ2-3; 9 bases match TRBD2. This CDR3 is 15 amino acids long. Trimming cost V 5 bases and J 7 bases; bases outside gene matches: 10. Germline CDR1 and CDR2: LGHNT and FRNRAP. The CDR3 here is CASGPPGGGVNTQYF. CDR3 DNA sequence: TGTGCTAGTGGTCCGCCTGGCGGGGGGGTTAATACGCAGTATTTT.

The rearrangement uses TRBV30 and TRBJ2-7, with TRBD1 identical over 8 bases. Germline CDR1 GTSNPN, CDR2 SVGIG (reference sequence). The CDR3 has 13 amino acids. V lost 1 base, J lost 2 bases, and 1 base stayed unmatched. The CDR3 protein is CAWSAGQAYEQYF. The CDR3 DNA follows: TGTGCCTGGAGTGCGGGACAGGCCTACGAGCAGTACTTC. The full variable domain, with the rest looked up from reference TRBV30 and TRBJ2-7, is SQTIHQWPATLVQPVGSPLSLECTVEGTSNPNLYWYRQAAGRGLQLLFYSVGIGQISSEVPQNLSASRPQDRQFILSSKKLLLSDSGFYLCAWSAGQAYEQYFGPGTRLTVT.

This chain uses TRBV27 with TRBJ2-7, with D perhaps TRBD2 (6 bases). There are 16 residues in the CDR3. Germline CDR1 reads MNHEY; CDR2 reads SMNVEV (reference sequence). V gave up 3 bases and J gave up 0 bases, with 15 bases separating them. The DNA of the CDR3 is TGTGCCAGCAGTTTTGGTCCCGGGAGCAGCTCCTACGAGCAGTACTTC. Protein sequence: CASSFGPGSSSYEQYF.